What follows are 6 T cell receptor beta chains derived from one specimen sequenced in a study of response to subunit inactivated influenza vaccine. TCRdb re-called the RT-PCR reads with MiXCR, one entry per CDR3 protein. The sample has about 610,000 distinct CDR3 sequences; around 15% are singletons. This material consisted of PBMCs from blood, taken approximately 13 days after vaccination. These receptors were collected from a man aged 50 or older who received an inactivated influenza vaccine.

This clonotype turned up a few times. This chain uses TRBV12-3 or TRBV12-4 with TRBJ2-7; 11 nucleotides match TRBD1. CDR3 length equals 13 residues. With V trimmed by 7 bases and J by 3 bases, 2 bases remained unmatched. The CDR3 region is CASTGTGGYEQYF. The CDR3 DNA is TGTGCCAGCACCGGGACAGGGGGCTACGAGCAGTACTTC.

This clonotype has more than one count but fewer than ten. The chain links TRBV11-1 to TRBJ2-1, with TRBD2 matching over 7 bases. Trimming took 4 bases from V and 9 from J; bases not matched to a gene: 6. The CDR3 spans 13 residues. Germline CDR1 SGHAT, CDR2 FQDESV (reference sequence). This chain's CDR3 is CASSWGEGGEQFF. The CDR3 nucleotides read TGTGCCAGCAGCTGGGGGGAGGGCGGTGAGCAGTTCTTC.

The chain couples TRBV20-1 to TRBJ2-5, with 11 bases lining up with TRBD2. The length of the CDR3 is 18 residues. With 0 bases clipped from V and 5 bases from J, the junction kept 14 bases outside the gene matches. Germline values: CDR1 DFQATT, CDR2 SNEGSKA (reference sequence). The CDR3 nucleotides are TGCAGTGCTAGAGAGGGGGTTTTTAGCGGGAGGGCCCTGGAGACCCAGTACTTC. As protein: CSAREGVFSGRALETQYF.

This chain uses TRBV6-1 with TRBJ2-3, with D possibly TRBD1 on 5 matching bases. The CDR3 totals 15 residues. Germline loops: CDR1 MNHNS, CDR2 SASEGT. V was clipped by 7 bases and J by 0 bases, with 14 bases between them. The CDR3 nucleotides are TGTGCCAGCACTCCTCTCGCAGGGAGCACAGATACGCAGTATTTT. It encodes CASTPLAGSTDTQYF.

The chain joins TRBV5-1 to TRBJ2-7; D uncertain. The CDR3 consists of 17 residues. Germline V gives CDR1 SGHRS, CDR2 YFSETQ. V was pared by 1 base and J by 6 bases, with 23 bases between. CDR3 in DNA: TGCGCCAGCAGCTTGAGTAGCCGGGTGGAGCTGTTGGGCGAGCAGTACTTC. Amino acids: CASSLSSRVELLGEQYF.

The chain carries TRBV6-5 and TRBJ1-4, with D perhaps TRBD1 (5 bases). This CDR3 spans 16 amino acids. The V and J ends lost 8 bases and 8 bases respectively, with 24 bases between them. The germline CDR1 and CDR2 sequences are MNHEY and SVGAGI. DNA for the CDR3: TGTGCCAGCTGTTCGAGAGGGATCATGGGGGGGGAAAAACTGTTTTTT. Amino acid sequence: CASCSRGIMGGEKLFF.